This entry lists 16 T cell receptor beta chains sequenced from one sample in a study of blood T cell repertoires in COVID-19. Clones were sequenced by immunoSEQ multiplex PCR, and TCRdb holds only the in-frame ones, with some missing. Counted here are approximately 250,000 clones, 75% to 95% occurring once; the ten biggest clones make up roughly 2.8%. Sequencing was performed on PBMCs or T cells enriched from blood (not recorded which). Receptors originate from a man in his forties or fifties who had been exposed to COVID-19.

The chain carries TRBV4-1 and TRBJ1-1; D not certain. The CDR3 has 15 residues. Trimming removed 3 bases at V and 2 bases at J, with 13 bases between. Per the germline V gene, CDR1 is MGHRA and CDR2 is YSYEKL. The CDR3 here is CASSQSPDLNTEAFF. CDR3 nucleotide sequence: TGCGCCAGCAGCCAGAGTCCCGATCTTAACACTGAAGCTTTCTTT.

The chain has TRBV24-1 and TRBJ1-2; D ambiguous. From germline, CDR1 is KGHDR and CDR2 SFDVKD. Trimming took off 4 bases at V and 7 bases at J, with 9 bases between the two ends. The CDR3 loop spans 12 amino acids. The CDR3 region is CATSDGVSGYTF. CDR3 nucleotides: TGTGCCACCAGTGACGGGGTGAGTGGCTACACCTTC.

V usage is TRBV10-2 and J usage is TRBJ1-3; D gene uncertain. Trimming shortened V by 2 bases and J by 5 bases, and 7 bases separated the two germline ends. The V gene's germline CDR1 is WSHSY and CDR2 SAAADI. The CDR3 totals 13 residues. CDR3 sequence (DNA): TGCGCCAGCAGTGAGAACCCTAGAAACACCATATATTTT. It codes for CASSENPRNTIYF.

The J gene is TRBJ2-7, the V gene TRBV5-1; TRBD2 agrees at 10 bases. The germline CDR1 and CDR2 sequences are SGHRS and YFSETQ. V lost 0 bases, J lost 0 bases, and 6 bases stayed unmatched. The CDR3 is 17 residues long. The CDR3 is CASSLGASGSNSYEQYF. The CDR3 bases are TGCGCCAGCAGCTTGGGGGCTAGCGGGAGCAACTCCTACGAGCAGTACTTC. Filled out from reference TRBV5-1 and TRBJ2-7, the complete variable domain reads KAGVTQTPRYLIKTRGQQVTLSCSPISGHRSVSWYQQTPGQGLQFLFEYFSETQRNKGNFPGRFSGRQFSNSRSEMNVSTLELGDSALYLCASSLGASGSNSYEQYFGPGTRLTVT.

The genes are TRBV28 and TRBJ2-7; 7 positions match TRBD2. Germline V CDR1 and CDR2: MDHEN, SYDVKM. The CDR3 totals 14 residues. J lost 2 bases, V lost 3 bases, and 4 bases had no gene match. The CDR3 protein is CASSLASGPYEQYF. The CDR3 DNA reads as TGTGCCAGCAGTTTGGCTAGCGGTCCCTACGAGCAGTACTTC. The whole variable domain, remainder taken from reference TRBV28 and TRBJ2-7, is DVKVTQSSRYLVKRTGEKVFLECVQDMDHENMFWYRQDPGLGLRLIYFSYDVKMKEKGDIPEGYSVSREKKERFSLILESASTNQTSMYLCASSLASGPYEQYFGPGTRLTVT.

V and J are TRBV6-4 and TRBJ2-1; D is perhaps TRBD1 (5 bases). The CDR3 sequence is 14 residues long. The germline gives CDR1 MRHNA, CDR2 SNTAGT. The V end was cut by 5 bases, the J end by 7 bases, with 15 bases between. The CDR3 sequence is CASSKDTVFNEQFF. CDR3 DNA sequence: TGTGCCAGCAGTAAGGACACAGTCTTTAATGAGCAGTTCTTC.

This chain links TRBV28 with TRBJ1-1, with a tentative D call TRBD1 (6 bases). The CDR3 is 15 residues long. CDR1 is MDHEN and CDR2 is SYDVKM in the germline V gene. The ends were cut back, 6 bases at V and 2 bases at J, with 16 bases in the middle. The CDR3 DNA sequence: TGTGCCAGCAGATTTCAGGGGATGGGAAACACTGAAGCTTTCTTT. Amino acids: CASRFQGMGNTEAFF.

CDR3 nucleotide sequence: TGTGCCAGCAGCTTCGACACTAGCGGGAGCTACGAGCAGTACTTC. Amino acids: CASSFDTSGSYEQYF. The rearrangement joins TRBV5-4 to TRBJ2-7; 11 bases align to TRBD2. Trimming removed 2 bases from V and 3 bases from J; junction bases left unmatched: 4. This CDR3 contains 15 residues. Germline CDR1 SGHNT, CDR2 YYREEE (reference sequence).

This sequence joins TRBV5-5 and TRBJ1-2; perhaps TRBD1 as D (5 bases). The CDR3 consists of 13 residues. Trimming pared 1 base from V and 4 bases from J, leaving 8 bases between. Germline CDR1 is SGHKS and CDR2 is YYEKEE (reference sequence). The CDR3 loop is CASSLPGGYGYTF. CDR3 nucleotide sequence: TGTGCCAGCAGCTTGCCCGGGGGCTATGGCTACACCTTC.

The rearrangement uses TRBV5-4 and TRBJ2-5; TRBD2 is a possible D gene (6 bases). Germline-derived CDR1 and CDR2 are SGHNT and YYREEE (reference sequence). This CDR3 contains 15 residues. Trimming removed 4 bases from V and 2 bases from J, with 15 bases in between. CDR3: CASSPYGGIQETQYF. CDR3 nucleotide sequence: TGTGCCAGCAGCCCCTACGGAGGGATTCAAGAGACCCAGTACTTC.

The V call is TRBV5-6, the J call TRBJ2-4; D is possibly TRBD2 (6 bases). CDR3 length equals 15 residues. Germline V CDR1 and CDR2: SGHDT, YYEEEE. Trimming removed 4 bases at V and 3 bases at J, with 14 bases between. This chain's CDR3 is CASSLREWDKNIQYF. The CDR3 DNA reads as TGTGCCAGCAGCCTTCGGGAGTGGGACAAAAACATTCAGTACTTC.

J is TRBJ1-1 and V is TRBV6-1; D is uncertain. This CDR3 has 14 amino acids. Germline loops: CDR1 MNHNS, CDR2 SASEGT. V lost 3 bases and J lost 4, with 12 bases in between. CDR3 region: CASSDNSVPTEAFF. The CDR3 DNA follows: TGTGCCAGCAGTGACAACTCGGTGCCCACTGAAGCTTTCTTT.

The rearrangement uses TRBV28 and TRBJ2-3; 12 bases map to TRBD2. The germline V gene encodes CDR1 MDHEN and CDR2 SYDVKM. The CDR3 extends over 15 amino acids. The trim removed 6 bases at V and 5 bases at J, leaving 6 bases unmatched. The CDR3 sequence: CASSPSSGRVDTQYF. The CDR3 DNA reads TGTGCCAGCAGCCCATCTAGCGGGAGGGTAGATACGCAGTATTTT.

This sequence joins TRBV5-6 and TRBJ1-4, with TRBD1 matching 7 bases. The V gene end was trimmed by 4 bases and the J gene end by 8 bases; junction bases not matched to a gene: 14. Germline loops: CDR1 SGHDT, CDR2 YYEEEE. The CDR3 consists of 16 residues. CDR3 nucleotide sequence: TGTGCCAGCAGCCCTCGAGGAGCAGGGGGTCTCGAAAAACTGTTTTTT. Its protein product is CASSPRGAGGLEKLFF.

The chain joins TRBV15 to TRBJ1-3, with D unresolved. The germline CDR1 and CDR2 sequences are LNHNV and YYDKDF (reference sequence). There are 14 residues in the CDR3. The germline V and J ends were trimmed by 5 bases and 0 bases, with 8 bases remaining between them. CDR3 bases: TGTGCCACCAGCGAGGCCAGCTCTGGAAACACCATATATTTT. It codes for CATSEASSGNTIYF.

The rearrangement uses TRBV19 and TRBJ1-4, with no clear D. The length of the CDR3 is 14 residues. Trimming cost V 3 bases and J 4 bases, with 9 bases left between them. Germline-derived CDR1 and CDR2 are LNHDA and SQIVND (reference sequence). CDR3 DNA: TGTGCCAGTAGTATGGCGTCGGGTAATGAAAAACTGTTTTTT. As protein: CASSMASGNEKLFF.